The rows below give T cell receptor beta chains drawn from one sample of a study of technical replicates of blood from four donors. Data came from immunoSEQ multiplex PCR; TCRdb stores just in-frame clones and leaves some out. The sample includes approximately 12,000 clones, almost 80% of them seen just once. The specimen sequenced was PBMCs. The receptors come from a human donor in good health. The conserved cysteine and the conserved F or W are not part of the CDR3 here. Size is omitted from some rows. Given values are once, few, many or a class for expanded clones.

j_gene | abundance | v_gene | CDR3aa
TRBJ2-1 | . | TRBV27 | ASSLFLRTGGYNEQF
TRBJ1-5 | . | TRBV4-1 | ASSHTGLNQPQH
TRBJ2-3 | . | TRBV11-3 | ASSFSRADTQY
TRBJ1-5 | . | TRBV7-9 | ASSSPGTGVQH
TRBJ1-2 | once | TRBV7-9 | ASSSAQGTGGYT
TRBJ2-3 | . | TRBV29-1 | STSDFLNTQY
TRBJ2-2 | . | TRBV30 | AWKSGLAVSDGTGELF
TRBJ2-2 | few | TRBV5-1 | ASRETGNTGELF
TRBJ1-1 | . | TRBV5-1 | ASSRDRLNTEAF
TRBJ2-1 | . | TRBV29-1 | SVFLGQGVLAGRFNEQF
TRBJ2-7 | once | TRBV6-1 | ASSDSRDTAY
TRBJ2-2 | few | TRBV27 | ASSFSGSRTGELF
TRBJ1-5 | . | TRBV6-1 | ASSVPGQGGNQPQH
TRBJ2-6 | . | TRBV6-4 | ASSDGGGSGANVLT
TRBJ1-2 | . | TRBV7-9 | ASSLGGTENYGYT
TRBJ2-7 | . | TRBV6-6 | ASTLAGREQY
TRBJ2-3 | . | TRBV5-1 | ASSLGFGGGTDTQY
TRBJ2-7 | . | TRBV29-1 | SASDIAYEQY
TRBJ2-3 | . | TRBV12-2 | ASLQGSESTDTQY
TRBJ1-2 | . | TRBV14 | ASSQARSTGHGVSGT
TRBJ2-7 | . | TRBV30 | AGGLAGASEQY
TRBJ2-6 | . | TRBV6-5 | ASRYQGIGANVLT
TRBJ2-6 | . | TRBV5-1 | ASARDTLGANVLT
TRBJ2-7 | . | TRBV28 | ASSSQEMAAYEQY
TRBJ2-1 | . | TRBV9 | ASSVDYQNEQF
TRBJ2-3 | . | TRBV7-6 | ASSMKQGVSGTDTQY
TRBJ1-2 | . | TRBV25-1 | ASSPLDLSRGYT
TRBJ2-1 | . | TRBV27 | ASRIQGYNEQF
TRBJ1-3 | . | TRBV10-1 | ASSDRAGNTIY
TRBJ2-7 | few | TRBV18 | ASSPASPGTGGHEQY
TRBJ2-3 | few | TRBV11-2 | ASSSIAGASDTQY
TRBJ2-1 | once | TRBV5-4 | ASSFETVRNEQF
TRBJ2-1 | . | TRBV6-1 | ASSEAVSDEQF